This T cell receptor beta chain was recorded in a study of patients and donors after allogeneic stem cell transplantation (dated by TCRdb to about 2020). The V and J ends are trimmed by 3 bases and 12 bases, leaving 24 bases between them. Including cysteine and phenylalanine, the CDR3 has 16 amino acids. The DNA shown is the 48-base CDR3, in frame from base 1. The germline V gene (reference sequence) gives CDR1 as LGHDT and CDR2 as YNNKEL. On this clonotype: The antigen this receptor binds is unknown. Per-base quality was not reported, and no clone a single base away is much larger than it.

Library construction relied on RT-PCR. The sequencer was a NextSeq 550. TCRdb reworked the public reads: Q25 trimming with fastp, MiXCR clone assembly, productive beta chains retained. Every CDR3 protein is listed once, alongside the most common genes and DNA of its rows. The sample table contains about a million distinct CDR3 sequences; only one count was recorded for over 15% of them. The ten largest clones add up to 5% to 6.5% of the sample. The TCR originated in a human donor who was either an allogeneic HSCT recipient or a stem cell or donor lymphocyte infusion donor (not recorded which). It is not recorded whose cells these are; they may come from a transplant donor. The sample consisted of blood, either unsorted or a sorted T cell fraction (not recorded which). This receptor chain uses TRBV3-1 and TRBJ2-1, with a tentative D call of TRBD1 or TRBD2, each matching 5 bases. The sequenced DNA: TGTGCCAGCAGCCATCTCCCGACTCTAGCCCCAAGGGGGCAGTTCTTC. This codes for CASSHLPTLAPRGQFF.